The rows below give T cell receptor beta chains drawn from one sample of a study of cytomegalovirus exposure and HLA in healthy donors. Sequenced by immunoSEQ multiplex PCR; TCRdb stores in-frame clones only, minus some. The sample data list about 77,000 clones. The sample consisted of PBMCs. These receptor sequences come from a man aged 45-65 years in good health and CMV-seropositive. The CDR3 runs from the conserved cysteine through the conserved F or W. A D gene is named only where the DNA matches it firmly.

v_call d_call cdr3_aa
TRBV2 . CASSEQGASQPQHF
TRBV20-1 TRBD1 CSVPGGDGYTF
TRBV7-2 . CASSPALRGETQYF
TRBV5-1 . CASSVGFQETQYF
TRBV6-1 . CASSEAYYEQYF
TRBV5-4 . CASSLGREGYGYTF
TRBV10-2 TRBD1 CASSLLLEGAQETQYF
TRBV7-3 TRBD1 CASSFRGSTEAFF
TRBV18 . CASSPPWEDGELFF
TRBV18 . CASSSRDITYEQYF
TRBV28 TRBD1 CASSSPGQGTEAFF
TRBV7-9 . CASSFGATESANSPLHF
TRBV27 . CASKRDTQETQYF
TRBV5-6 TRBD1 CASSLVRGPLLGEKLFF
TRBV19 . CASSIRIPSTLNTEAFF
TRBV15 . CATSREFTGYGNTIYF
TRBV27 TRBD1 CASSTSGTGPGEQYF
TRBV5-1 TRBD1 CASSSSTGDYGYTF
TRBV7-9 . CASSLGQLYGYTF
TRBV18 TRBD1 CASSPGTGSSTDTQYF
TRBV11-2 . CASTPDRQIAAFF
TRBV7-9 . CASSLSTDTQYF
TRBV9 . CASSVLDQATNSPLHF
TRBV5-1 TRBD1 CASSSHTGDETQYF
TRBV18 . CASSSVTDQNYGYTF
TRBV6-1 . CASSEGGHSNQPQHF
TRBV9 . CASSAMTGPHDHGYTF
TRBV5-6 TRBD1 CASSFLGGAGGATEAFF
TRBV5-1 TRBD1 CASSGGQGSRTDTQYF
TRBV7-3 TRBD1 CASSLTAGTGGTNTGELFF
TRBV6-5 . CASSYEGRKGTDTQYF
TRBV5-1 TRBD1 CASSLGPGTGTSYNEQFF
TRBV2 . CASSSQGRRYTEAFF
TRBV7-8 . CASSLQFISGNTIYF
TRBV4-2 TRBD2 CASSKSSSGRGYEQYF
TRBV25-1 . CASSLRAGRDQETQYF
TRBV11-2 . CASSPRGETGNTIYF
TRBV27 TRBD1 CASSLYRGKDSPLHF
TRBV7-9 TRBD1 CASSSQGDQPQHF
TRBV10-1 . CASSESAGPSYNEQFF
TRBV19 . CASSIDRGAGNYGYTF
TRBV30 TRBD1 CAKRDRGDEAFF
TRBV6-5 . CASSYSVPSSGNTIYF
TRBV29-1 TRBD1 CSAGQDSNSPLHF
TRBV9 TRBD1 CASSVWPGGRTEAFF
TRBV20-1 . CSAGQRETQYF
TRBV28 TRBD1 CASSYLTGAESF